This is a list of T cell receptor beta chains from one sample in a study of OX40 agonist ivuxolimab in advanced cancers. This table comes from immunoSEQ multiplex PCR, and its TCRdb copy is limited to in-frame clones, with some not included. The table includes over 65,000 clones, around 83% detected once. The source material was CD4+ or CD8+ T cells sorted from blood, sampled in a trial of the OX40 agonist ivuxolimab. The receptor source for this set is an adult with an advanced solid tumor such as melanoma, head and neck, liver or kidney cancer. Each CDR3 is given with its conserved first and last residue. The D gene is left open where the match is weak. Expanded clones are given a class, and other clones once, few, many or no size at all.

size	J	length	D	V	DNA	CDR3
.	TRBJ2-5	15	.	TRBV19	TGTGCCAGTAGTATCTCGAATACCGGAGGGGAGACCCAGTACTTC	CASSISNTGGETQYF
.	TRBJ2-2	14	.	TRBV19	TGTGCCAGTAGTACGGGCAGGGGTGCCGGGGAGCTGTTTTTT	CASSTGRGAGELFF
few	TRBJ1-5	14	.	TRBV4-3	TGCGCCAGCAGCCAGACTCAGGGAGATCAGCCCCAGCATTTT	CASSQTQGDQPQHF
.	TRBJ2-7	15	TRBD1	TRBV5-6	TGTGCCAGCAGCTTAACAGGGGGCGCGGTATACGAGCAGTACTTC	CASSLTGGAVYEQYF
.	TRBJ2-6	17	.	TRBV19	TGTGCCAGTAGTAGCCCATTGACAGCTCGTGGGGCCAACGTCCTGACTTTC	CASSSPLTARGANVLTF
.	TRBJ1-5	15	.	TRBV19	TGTGCCAGTAGGAGGGGAGGGGACCGCAATCAGCCCCAGCATTTT	CASRRGGDRNQPQHF
.	TRBJ1-5	15	TRBD1	TRBV6-5	TGTGCCAGCAGACCCTCCCCGACAGGGAATCAGCCCCAGCATTTT	CASRPSPTGNQPQHF
.	TRBJ2-3	11	.	TRBV11-2	TGTGCCAGCAGCTTATTGGATACGCAGTATTTT	CASSLLDTQYF
.	TRBJ2-3	14	.	TRBV30	TGTGCCTGGGGAGGTTGGAGGAGCACAGATACGCAGTATTTT	CAWGGWRSTDTQYF
.	TRBJ1-2	14	TRBD1	TRBV5-1	TGCGCCAGCAGCTCGACAGGGGGTAGCTATGGCTACACCTTC	CASSSTGGSYGYTF
.	TRBJ1-3	15	.	TRBV6-1	TGTGCCAGCAGTGGCCGGGAGGGGGCTGGAAACACCATATATTTT	CASSGREGAGNTIYF
.	TRBJ2-7	15	.	TRBV30	TGTGCCTGGAAAATACGCCAGGACCGAGCCTACGAGCAGTACTTC	CAWKIRQDRAYEQYF
.	TRBJ1-2	18	.	TRBV9	TGTGCCAGCAGCGTAGCCCCTGCAGGGTGGGGGGCTAACTATGGCTACACCTTC	CASSVAPAGWGANYGYTF
.	TRBJ2-3	14	.	TRBV7-2	TGTGCCAGCAGCTTACGGGGGCGGGCAGATACGCAGTATTTT	CASSLRGRADTQYF
.	TRBJ1-5	16	TRBD1	TRBV30	TGTGCCTGGAGACCCCAACCGACAGGGAGCAATCAGCCCCAGCATTTT	CAWRPQPTGSNQPQHF
.	TRBJ2-1	15	TRBD1	TRBV5-1	TGCGCCAGCAGCTTGATGGGACAGGGCGGAGGTGAGCAGTTCTTC	CASSLMGQGGGEQFF
.	TRBJ1-1	15	.	TRBV4-1	TGCGCCAGCAGCCAAGATGGGGCGGGTGGCACTGAAGCTTTCTTT	CASSQDGAGGTEAFF
.	TRBJ1-1	13	.	TRBV11-2	TGTGCCAGCAGCTTAGGCGAGAACACTGAAGCTTTCTTT	CASSLGENTEAFF
.	TRBJ2-1	14	.	TRBV5-5	TGTGCCAGCAGCTTGAGCGGGTTCGGGAATGAGCAGTTCTTC	CASSLSGFGNEQFF
.	TRBJ1-1	14	TRBD1	TRBV6-5	TGTGCCAGCAGCCCAAGGGGGCCGGGCACTGAAGCTTTCTTT	CASSPRGPGTEAFF
.	TRBJ2-1	15	.	TRBV6-1	TGTGCCAGCAGTGAAACTGGGGGCTCCTACAATGAGCAGTTCTTC	CASSETGGSYNEQFF
.	TRBJ2-7	14	TRBD1	TRBV28	TGTGCCAGCAGTCCGGACAGGGGGCCAGGCGAGCAGTACTTC	CASSPDRGPGEQYF
.	TRBJ1-5	12	TRBD1	TRBV19	TGTGCCAGTAGTATACAGACAGGGGCCCAGCATTTT	CASSIQTGAQHF
.	TRBJ1-5	14	.	TRBV7-9	TGTGCCAGCAGCTTAGGGGAGGGAGGTCAGCCCCAGCATTTT	CASSLGEGGQPQHF
.	TRBJ2-5	14	.	TRBV29-1	TGCAGCGTTGGCCGAGCAAATGCTCAAGAGACCCAGTACTTC	CSVGRANAQETQYF
once	TRBJ2-4	14	.	TRBV11-2	TGTGCCAGCAGCCCACGGATAGCCAAAAACATTCAGTACTTC	CASSPRIAKNIQYF
.	TRBJ2-1	14	TRBD1	TRBV5-1	TGCGCCAGCAGCCCGCCGTCAGGGGGCAATGAGCAGTTCTTC	CASSPPSGGNEQFF
.	TRBJ1-2	13	.	TRBV25-1	TGTGCCAGCAGTGAATTGGGTACAGATGGCTACACCTTC	CASSELGTDGYTF
.	TRBJ2-3	15	TRBD1	TRBV25-1	TGTGCCAGCAGTGGCCACAAAACAGGGGCGGATACGCAGTATTTT	CASSGHKTGADTQYF
.	TRBJ2-7	13	.	TRBV30	TGTGCCTGGAGGCGAACAGGGATCTACGAGCAGTACTTC	CAWRRTGIYEQYF
.	TRBJ1-5	15	TRBD1	TRBV30	TGTGCCTGGAGTGTATTGACAGGGCCCAATCAGCCCCAGCATTTT	CAWSVLTGPNQPQHF
.	TRBJ2-7	14	.	TRBV6-6	TGTGCCAGTCTTAGCGACGGGGTCGGCCACGAGCAGTACTTC	CASLSDGVGHEQYF
.	TRBJ1-5	14	.	TRBV7-2	TGTGCCAGCAGCTTAGGGAGGGAGGATCAGCCCCAGCATTTT	CASSLGREDQPQHF
.	TRBJ1-4	15	.	TRBV7-9	TGTGCCAGCAGTGAGGGCGGGCTCCTGAGGGAAAAACTGTTTTTT	CASSEGGLLREKLFF
.	TRBJ2-3	10	.	TRBV30	TGTGCCTGTATAGCGAATACGCAGTATTTT	CACIANTQYF
.	TRBJ2-3	17	TRBD2	TRBV5-4	TGTGCCAGCAGCTTAATCTGGCGGGGGGGGATATCAGATACGCAGTATTTT	CASSLIWRGGISDTQYF
.	TRBJ2-7	16	TRBD1	TRBV27	TGTGCCAGCAGTTTATGCCTCCGGGACAGGGCCTACGAGCAGTACTTC	CASSLCLRDRAYEQYF
.	TRBJ2-1	14	.	TRBV7-3	TGTGCCAGCAGCCCGACCTGGACCTACAATGAGCAGTTCTTC	CASSPTWTYNEQFF
.	TRBJ2-1	15	.	TRBV28	TGTGCCAGCAGATCTGCTCTCAGCTCCTACAATGAGCAGTTCTTC	CASRSALSSYNEQFF
.	TRBJ2-2	15	.	TRBV2	TGTGCCAGCAGTGAAAACCCCGGACATTCCGGGGAGCTGTTTTTT	CASSENPGHSGELFF
.	TRBJ1-1	14	.	TRBV10-3	TGTGCCATCACCAACCTCGCGTCGGGCACTGAAGCTTTCTTT	CAITNLASGTEAFF
.	TRBJ2-1	15	.	TRBV10-1	TGCGCCAGCAGTGATGCCGATCGCGGGTCGGATGAGCAGTTCTTC	CASSDADRGSDEQFF
once	TRBJ2-2	15	.	TRBV6-1	TGTGCCAGCATTATAGCGCAGATTGGCACCGGGGAGCTGTTTTTT	CASIIAQIGTGELFF
.	TRBJ2-5	11	.	TRBV11-2	TGTGCCAGCAGCTTAGAAGAGACCCAGTACTTC	CASSLEETQYF
.	TRBJ2-1	15	.	TRBV10-3	TGTGCCATCGGTGGGACTGGGAGCTCCTACAATGAGCAGTTCTTC	CAIGGTGSSYNEQFF